Sequencing of this TCR beta chain was carried out in a study of blood T cells in healthy people across ages. The use of a sample-barcoded 5' primer and a J-beta primer mix characterized a second PCR of about 7 to 12 cycles. One entry per CDR3 protein results from TCRdb running MiXCR on the 5' RACE reads. The profile shows hundreds of thousands of distinct CDR3 sequences, around 43% of them singletons. The CDR3 sequence is 15 residues long. The germline CDR1 and CDR2 sequences are MNHNY and SVGAGI (reference sequence). V shed 2 bases, J shed 4 bases, and the junction held 3 bases outside the gene matches.

Source material: blood. This sequence was found in a man aged 55 to 70 in good health. This chain links TRBV6-6 with TRBJ2-3, with 10 bases fitting TRBD1. CDR3 nucleotides: TGTGCCAGCAGTTACAGAGGACAGGGGGCAGATACGCAGTATTTT. This codes for CASSYRGQGADTQYF.